This is a list of T cell receptor beta chains from one sample in a study of OX40 agonist ivuxolimab in advanced cancers. Clones were read by immunoSEQ multiplex PCR, and TCRdb kept only the in-frame ones, dropping some. The sample consists of 40,000 or so clones, approximately 85% of them appearing once. The sequences come from CD4+ or CD8+ T cells sorted from blood, collected in a trial of the OX40 agonist ivuxolimab. Source of these receptors: an adult with an advanced solid tumor such as melanoma, head and neck, liver or kidney cancer. Both conserved end residues are part of each CDR3. The D gene is left open where the match is weak. Size is stated for part of the rows, as once, few or many counts, or as a class when the clone is expanded.

V gene,D gene,clone size,J gene,CDR3 DNA,CDR3 protein
TRBV6-6,TRBD1,-,TRBJ1-2,TGTGCCAGCAGCCCGGGGCAGGGGGATGGCTACACCTTC,CASSPGQGDGYTF
TRBV10-1,-,-,TRBJ2-3,TGCGCCAGCAGTGCGGGATCCCTCTCGAGTACGCAGTATTTT,CASSAGSLSSTQYF
TRBV4-2,-,-,TRBJ1-2,TGTGCCAGCAGCCAAGATGGGCTGAGACCTTTAAGTGGGTTC,CASSQDGLRPLSGF
TRBV9,-,-,TRBJ1-3,TGTGCCAGCAGCCCAAACCTTGAACGCACCATATATTTT,CASSPNLERTIYF
TRBV7-9,-,few,TRBJ2-5,TGTGCCAGCAGCTTCCCGCGGAGGGTAGGTGAGACCCAGTACTTC,CASSFPRRVGETQYF
TRBV18,TRBD1,-,TRBJ1-2,TGTGCCAGCTCACCGAGACAGGGGCTCGACTATGGCTACACCTTC,CASSPRQGLDYGYTF
TRBV19,TRBD1,-,TRBJ1-1,TGTGCCAGTAGAAAAGGGACAGTCGGCACTGAAGCTTTCTTT,CASRKGTVGTEAFF
TRBV30,TRBD1,-,TRBJ1-2,TGTGCCTGGAGTGTAGGCAGGGGGCATGGCTACACCTTC,CAWSVGRGHGYTF
TRBV11-3,-,-,TRBJ2-7,TGTGCCAGCAGCTCGACAGTTCTCGGCGAGCAGTACTTC,CASSSTVLGEQYF
TRBV23-1,-,-,TRBJ2-7,TGCGCCAGCAGTCAGATTCTGGAATTAATCTACGAGCAGTACTTC,CASSQILELIYEQYF
TRBV19,TRBD1,-,TRBJ2-6,TGTGCCAGTAGTAGCCCGGGACAGGGGATCCCTGGGGCCAACGTCCTGACTTTC,CASSSPGQGIPGANVLTF
TRBV5-6,-,-,TRBJ1-6,TGTGCCAGCACCCAGAGGGCCACCCTCTATAATTCACCCCTCCACTTT,CASTQRATLYNSPLHF
TRBV27,-,-,TRBJ2-7,TGTGCCAGCAGTTTAAGGGGGGGCCTTCCTACGAACGAGCAGTACTTC,CASSLRGGLPTNEQYF
TRBV11-1,-,-,TRBJ2-3,TGTGCCAGCAGCTTAGCGGTTAGCACAGATACGCAGTATTTT,CASSLAVSTDTQYF
TRBV11-2,TRBD1,once,TRBJ2-2,TGTGCCAGCAACACGAGGACAGGGGCAACCGGGGAGCTGTTTTTT,CASNTRTGATGELFF
TRBV11-2,-,-,TRBJ1-1,TGTGCCAGCAGCTTAACAGCGATAGGAAGGCGTCCGAACACTGAAGCTTTCTTT,CASSLTAIGRRPNTEAFF
TRBV29-1,TRBD1,-,TRBJ2-7,TGCAGCGTCACTTCCGTCGGGACAGGATCCTACGAGCAGTACTTC,CSVTSVGTGSYEQYF
TRBV6-6,-,few,TRBJ2-3,TGTGCCAGCAGCTCCCGACTAGCAGATACGCAGTATTTT,CASSSRLADTQYF
TRBV15,TRBD1,once,TRBJ2-1,TGTGCCACCAGCAGAGACAGGGGGCTAGGAAATGAGCAGTTCTTC,CATSRDRGLGNEQFF
TRBV20-1,-,-,TRBJ2-5,TGCAGCCTCGAGGCGGCGGAGACCCAGTACTTC,CSLEAAETQYF
TRBV19,-,-,TRBJ2-4,TGTGCCAGTAGTATGACCAGACGAGCCAAAAACATTCAGTACTTC,CASSMTRRAKNIQYF
TRBV19,-,-,TRBJ1-1,TGTGCCAGTAGTATAGGACCCGCGAACACTGAAGCTTTCTTT,CASSIGPANTEAFF
TRBV28,-,-,TRBJ2-5,TGTGCCAGCAGTTTATGGGGGGGTGAGACCCAGTACTTC,CASSLWGGETQYF
TRBV7-9,-,-,TRBJ2-1,TGTGCCAGCAGCCAAAACAGCGGGCACTACAGTGAGCAGTTCTTC,CASSQNSGHYSEQFF
TRBV28,-,-,TRBJ2-3,TGTGCCAGCAGCGGAGGAGGGAGTCGAGATACGCAGTATTTT,CASSGGGSRDTQYF
TRBV6-1,TRBD2,-,TRBJ2-7,TGTGCCAGCAAGACTAGCGGGCGGGTAGACGAGCAGTACTTC,CASKTSGRVDEQYF
TRBV5-1,TRBD2,-,TRBJ2-2,TGCGCCAGCAGCTTGGCGGGGGGGCGGACCGGGGAGCTGTTTTTT,CASSLAGGRTGELFF
TRBV30,TRBD2,-,TRBJ2-3,TGTGCCTGGATACGCGGGGGGGCCTCTAGCACAGATACGCAGTATTTT,CAWIRGGASSTDTQYF
TRBV27,TRBD2,-,TRBJ2-1,TGTGCCAGCAGTTTAGCACTAGCGGGCCTTTCCACCCCGGGCAATGAGCAGTTCTTC,CASSLALAGLSTPGNEQFF
TRBV6-1,-,-,TRBJ1-2,TGTGCCAGCAGTGAACTACGGGGGGTTCACTATGGCTACACCTTC,CASSELRGVHYGYTF
TRBV7-2,-,-,TRBJ2-5,TGTGCCAGCAGCTTAGATCCCTACCCCCAAGAGACCCAGTACTTC,CASSLDPYPQETQYF
TRBV5-4,-,-,TRBJ1-5,TGTGCCAGCAGTTCGGACATAAATCAGCCCCAGCATTTT,CASSSDINQPQHF
TRBV10-3,-,-,TRBJ1-1,TGTGCCACCGGGACGGGCATGAACACTGAAGCTTTCTTT,CATGTGMNTEAFF
TRBV19,TRBD1,-,TRBJ2-7,TGTGCCAGTGGGGAACAGGGGACCTACGAGCAGTACTTC,CASGEQGTYEQYF
TRBV7-6,-,-,TRBJ1-1,TGTGCCAGCAGCTCCTCCTTGAACACTGAAGCTTTCTTT,CASSSSLNTEAFF
TRBV5-6,-,-,TRBJ2-1,TGTGCCAGCAGCAACGACAATGAGCAGTTCTTC,CASSNDNEQFF
TRBV5-6,-,once,TRBJ1-1,TGTGCCAGCAGCCTACGGGGGGCTGAAGCTTTCTTT,CASSLRGAEAFF
TRBV27,TRBD1,medium-sized,TRBJ1-5,TGTGCCAGCAGTCGACAGGGGCTGGGCAATCAGCCCCAGCATTTT,CASSRQGLGNQPQHF
TRBV21-1,-,-,TRBJ1-1,TGTGCCAGCAGCGTTCGTCCCCACACTGAAGCTTTCTTT,CASSVRPHTEAFF
TRBV11-2,-,few,TRBJ2-3,TGTGCCAGCAGCTTCAGTTCGGGCACAGATACGCAGTATTTT,CASSFSSGTDTQYF
TRBV9,-,-,TRBJ2-3,TGTGCCAGCAGCGTAGGTGGGTCCGGCGGCACAGATACGCAGTATTTT,CASSVGGSGGTDTQYF
TRBV30,TRBD2,-,TRBJ2-7,TGTGCCTGGAGTGTAGGTCGGACTAGCGGGAGTCCGGGAGAGCAGTACTTC,CAWSVGRTSGSPGEQYF
TRBV29-1,-,-,TRBJ2-7,TGCAGCGGGGGGAACGGCGAGCAGTACTTC,CSGGNGEQYF
TRBV10-3,TRBD2,-,TRBJ2-7,TGTGCCATCATGAGTAGTCTAGCGGGATTAGAGCAGTACTTC,CAIMSSLAGLEQYF
TRBV6-1,-,-,TRBJ2-7,TGTGCCAGCAGTAACTCCTACGAGCAGTACTTC,CASSNSYEQYF
TRBV29-1,-,-,TRBJ1-1,TGCAGCGTTGGCCCCGGCGGGTTGAACACTGAAGCTTTCTTT,CSVGPGGLNTEAFF
TRBV7-7,-,-,TRBJ2-1,TGTGCTAGCAGCTTAGCCCCGACGGCGGCTAGCTCCTACAATGAGCAGTTCTTC,CASSLAPTAASSYNEQFF
TRBV4-1,TRBD2,-,TRBJ2-3,TGCGCCAGCAGCCAAATCAGAATGGGAGCGGGGGGCCAACCACGCACAGATACGCAGTATTTT,CASSQIRMGAGGQPRTDTQYF
TRBV21-1,-,-,TRBJ2-3,TGTGCCAGCAGCAAGTTAGCGGGGGGGCCGGGTACGCAGTATTTT,CASSKLAGGPGTQYF
TRBV19,-,-,TRBJ2-7,TGTGCCAGCTCTTCAGGGCGCTCCTACGAGCAGTACTTC,CASSSGRSYEQYF
TRBV5-3,TRBD2,-,TRBJ2-7,TGTGCCAGAAGCTCCACGGGACTAGCGGGAGAGTCCTACGAGCAGTACTTC,CARSSTGLAGESYEQYF
TRBV27,-,-,TRBJ2-7,TGTGCCAGCAGTTTCGCCGGGGCGGGTCGAGGGTACGAGCAGTACTTC,CASSFAGAGRGYEQYF
TRBV25-1,TRBD1,once,TRBJ1-5,TGTGCCAGCAGTGGGACGCAGGGGGCAGGCAATCAGCCCCAGCATTTT,CASSGTQGAGNQPQHF
TRBV19,-,few,TRBJ2-3,TGTGCCAGTAGTATAGGGAGTAGCGGCTCAGATACGCAGTATTTT,CASSIGSSGSDTQYF
TRBV19,-,-,TRBJ2-3,TGTGCCAGTAGTATTTTGGGGGCCGGCACAGATACGCAGTATTTT,CASSILGAGTDTQYF
TRBV19,TRBD2,-,TRBJ2-1,TGTGCCAGTACTACTAGCGGGTCCTACAATGAGCAGTTCTTC,CASTTSGSYNEQFF
TRBV28,-,few,TRBJ1-2,TGTGCCAGCAGTCCCGAACAGGGAAGTGGCTACACCTTC,CASSPEQGSGYTF
TRBV5-6,TRBD1,-,TRBJ1-2,TGTGCCAGCAGTGTTACAGGGGTTGTGGGCTATGGCTACACCTTC,CASSVTGVVGYGYTF
TRBV18,-,-,TRBJ2-1,TGTGCCAGCTCACAGGGATTGGATAGGGCTTACAATGAGCAGTTCTTC,CASSQGLDRAYNEQFF
TRBV7-9,-,-,TRBJ2-1,TGTGCCAGCAGGGGGGCCTACAATGAGCAGTTCTTC,CASRGAYNEQFF